What follows are 30 T cell receptor beta chains derived from one specimen sequenced in a study of blood T cell repertoires in COVID-19. Repertoires were generated with immunoSEQ multiplex PCR, while TCRdb's copy carries only in-frame clones and drops some. The data contain roughly 250,000 clones, about 89% of them singletons. Sequencing was done on a sample of PBMCs or T cells enriched from blood (not recorded which). The receptors here all came from a man aged 35 to 55 who had recovered from COVID-19.

V and J are TRBV3-1 (or the pseudogene TRBV3-2) and TRBJ1-2; D is unclear. Per the germline V gene, CDR1 is LGHDT and CDR2 is YNNKEL (reference sequence). CDR3 length: 13 amino acids. Trimming cost V 0 bases and J 12 bases, with 14 bases left between them. The CDR3 loop reads CASSQEGRQANTF. Here the CDR3 DNA reads TGTGCCAGCAGCCAAGAGGGCCGCCAGGCAAACACCTTC.

The J gene is TRBJ1-1, the V gene TRBV10-3, with 7 bases fitting TRBD1. Germline CDR1 reads ENHRY; CDR2 reads SYGVKD. The CDR3 covers 14 residues. The V and J ends lost 5 bases and 3 bases, in that order; junction bases with no gene match: 6. CDR3: CAISQGVADTEAFF. CDR3 bases: TGTGCCATCAGTCAGGGGGTGGCTGACACTGAAGCTTTCTTT.

The gene calls are TRBV7-5 and TRBJ2-7; TRBD2 is the table's D call, not checked against the DNA. TRBV7-5 is assigned pseudogene status. CDR3 length: 14 residues. The DNA for the CDR3 is TGTGCCAGAAGCTTACCTAGCGAGCCCTACGAGCAGTACTTC. It specifies CARSLPSEPYEQYF.

The count of this clone is one. The rearrangement uses TRBV28 and TRBJ1-6; D not resolved. V dropped 7 bases and J dropped 9 bases, with 13 bases sitting between them. The CDR3 has 13 amino acids. Germline V CDR1 and CDR2: MDHEN, SYDVKM. The CDR3 protein is CASKTPLVSPLHF. The DNA for the CDR3 is TGTGCCAGCAAAACCCCCTTAGTTTCACCCCTCCACTTT.

The chain employs TRBV28 and TRBJ2-3; 16 bases are shared with TRBD2. Germline CDR1 is MDHEN and CDR2 is SYDVKM. The CDR3 has 17 residues. The junction had 10 bases not matched to a gene; V was cut back by 8 bases and J by 5 bases. CDR3 bases: TGTGCCAGCTCTACTTGGGGACTAGCGGGAGGGATAGATACGCAGTATTTT. Its translation: CASSTWGLAGGIDTQYF.

The chain links TRBV6-5 to TRBJ2-7, with D possibly matching TRBD2 (7 bases). This CDR3 is 13 amino acids long. With 8 bases removed from V and 2 bases from J, the gap between germline ends came to 13 bases. Germline CDR1 MNHEY, CDR2 SVGAGI. CDR3 DNA: TGTGCCAGCGGGGGGGCCGTACCCTACGAGCAGTACTTC. It specifies CASGGAVPYEQYF.

The rearrangement links TRBV19 to TRBJ2-7; 8 nucleotides align to TRBD1. Per germline, CDR1 LNHDA and CDR2 SQIVND (reference sequence). With V trimmed by 4 bases and J by 3 bases, 8 bases remained unmatched. This CDR3 region has 15 residues. CDR3 sequence reads: CASSTRAGGRYEQYF. CDR3 in DNA: TGTGCCAGTAGTACGCGGGCAGGGGGCCGCTACGAGCAGTACTTC.

This sequence joins TRBV19 and TRBJ2-2; tentatively, D is TRBD2 (5 bases). V lost 7 bases, J lost 2 bases, and 17 bases lay in between. Germline V gene sequence: CDR1 LNHDA, CDR2 SQIVND (reference sequence). CDR3 size: 16 residues. The CDR3 sequence is CASTPFGLFNTGELFF. In DNA, the CDR3 is TGTGCCAGTACCCCCTTTGGACTTTTTAACACCGGGGAGCTGTTTTTT. The variable domain in full, completed from reference TRBV19 and TRBJ2-2, reads DGGITQSPKYLFRKEGQNVTLSCEQNLNHDAMYWYRQDPGQGLRLIYYSQIVNDFQKGDIAEGYSVSREKKESFPLTVTSAQKNPTAFYLCASTPFGLFNTGELFFGEGSRLTVL.

This chain connects TRBV15 to TRBJ2-5, with 7 nucleotides matching TRBD2. V shed 0 bases and J 3 bases; nucleotides not matched to a gene: 13. The CDR3 runs 18 residues. CDR1 is LNHNV and CDR2 is YYDKDF in the germline V gene (reference sequence). The DNA of the CDR3 is TGTGCCACCAGCAGAGAGGGATCCTTCGGGGGGTTAAAAGAGACCCAGTACTTC. This codes for CATSREGSFGGLKETQYF.

J is TRBJ2-2 and V is TRBV30, with a possible D match to TRBD2 (6 bases). The CDR3 sequence is 13 residues long. Germline V CDR1 and CDR2: GTSNPN, SVGIG (reference sequence). V lost 3 bases and J lost 7, with 12 bases in between. CDR3 sequence reads: CAWSETSFGELFF. CDR3 in DNA: TGTGCCTGGAGCGAGACTAGTTTCGGGGAGCTGTTTTTT.

The chain employs TRBV19 and TRBJ2-1; 11 bases are a match to TRBD1. The germline V gene encodes CDR1 LNHDA and CDR2 SQIVND (reference sequence). CDR3 length: 15 amino acids. J gave up 8 bases and V 7 bases, and 10 bases lay outside the gene matches. CDR3 in DNA: TGTGCCAGTACCCCGTGGGGACAGGGGGTAGATGAGCAGTTCTTC. Its translation: CASTPWGQGVDEQFF.

The genes are TRBV28 and TRBJ2-7; possible D gene TRBD1, 5 bases. The CDR3 extends over 13 amino acids. V lost 1 base and J 2 bases, leaving 6 bases between the germline ends. Germline V gene sequence: CDR1 MDHEN, CDR2 SYDVKM. This CDR3 is CASSLYRPYEQYF. CDR3 DNA sequence: TGTGCCAGCAGTTTATACAGGCCCTACGAGCAGTACTTC.

V usage is TRBV9 and J usage is TRBJ2-7, with D possibly matching TRBD1 (5 bases). The CDR3 has 17 residues. Germline lookup yields CDR1 SGDLS and CDR2 YYNGEE. Deletions cut 4 bases from V and 2 bases from J, with 22 bases between. CDR3 coding DNA: TGTGCCAGCAGCCCCCCCAGGCGTACAGGCGCCCCCTACGAGCAGTACTTC. Translation: CASSPPRRTGAPYEQYF.

The chain carries TRBV19 and TRBJ2-2; D is ambiguous. Germline V gene lookup returns CDR1 LNHDA and CDR2 SQIVND (reference sequence). Deletions cut 4 bases from V and 0 bases from J, with 15 bases between. The CDR3 runs to 17 residues. Written as DNA, the CDR3 is TGTGCCAGTAGTAAAACACCCCGGGTTACGAACACCGGGGAGCTGTTTTTT. It is translated as CASSKTPRVTNTGELFF.

The rearrangement links TRBV7-9 to TRBJ2-5; 12 nucleotides agree with TRBD2. This CDR3 spans 19 amino acids. Germline V gene lookup returns CDR1 SEHNR and CDR2 FQNEAQ (reference sequence). V shed 5 bases, J shed 2 bases, and the junction held 15 bases outside the gene matches. The CDR3 spells CASSHREGLAGSIQETQYF. In DNA, the CDR3 is TGTGCCAGCAGCCACCGGGAGGGACTAGCGGGTAGTATTCAAGAGACCCAGTACTTC.

This clone was counted at least ten times. V and J are TRBV10-3 and TRBJ1-3; TRBD1 matches at 8 bases. CDR3 length: 14 amino acids. After removal of 10 bases from V and 2 bases from J, the junction contained 7 bases not matched to a gene. The germline gives CDR1 ENHRY, CDR2 SYGVKD. This CDR3 reads CATRQGNPGNTIYF. The CDR3 DNA reads as TGTGCCACCAGACAGGGGAACCCTGGAAACACCATATATTTT.

The chain joins TRBV12-3 or TRBV12-4 to TRBJ2-2, with TRBD2 matching over 9 bases. The CDR3 is made up of 13 amino acids. Trimming removed 6 bases from V and 7 bases from J; junction bases left unmatched: 3. This CDR3 is CASRTTSGGELFF. Here the CDR3 DNA reads TGTGCCAGCAGAACGACTAGCGGCGGGGAGCTGTTTTTT.

The rearrangement joins TRBV2 to TRBJ2-3; D might be TRBD2 (6 bases). This CDR3 has 14 residues. V shed 3 bases and J shed 6 bases, with 13 bases lying between them. Germline V CDR1 and CDR2: SNHLY, FYNNEI. CDR3 protein: CASSDRDFPDTQYF. Written as DNA, the CDR3 is TGTGCCAGCAGTGACAGGGACTTCCCGGATACGCAGTATTTT.

The chain uses TRBV7-9 and TRBJ2-3; TRBD1 agrees at 10 bases. The length of the CDR3 is 15 residues. The ends lost 3 bases at V and 5 bases at J; junction bases unmatched: 5. Germline values: CDR1 SEHNR, CDR2 FQNEAQ (reference sequence). The CDR3 is CASSLGTGVGDTQYF. In DNA, the CDR3 is TGTGCCAGCAGCTTGGGGACAGGGGTTGGAGATACGCAGTATTTT.

The chain has TRBV25-1 and TRBJ1-2, with 7 nucleotides matching TRBD1. The germline CDR1 and CDR2 sequences are MGHDK and SYGVNS. This CDR3 comprises 15 residues. Trimming at V came to 2 bases and at J to 3 bases, leaving 6 bases not matched to a gene. CDR3 sequence: CASSEGDRAYYGYTF. CDR3 DNA: TGTGCCAGCAGTGAAGGGGACAGAGCTTACTATGGCTACACCTTC.

The chain recombines TRBV19 with TRBJ2-1, with TRBD2 matching over 7 bases. Losses at the gene ends were 3 bases for V and 8 bases for J; bases not matched to a gene: 7. This CDR3 is built from 14 residues. Germline CDR1 and CDR2: LNHDA and SQIVND (reference sequence). DNA for the CDR3: TGTGCCAGTAGTATGACTAGCTGGGTTGATGAGCAGTTCTTC. Its translation: CASSMTSWVDEQFF.

The rearrangement uses TRBV10-2 and TRBJ2-1, with 15 bases that match TRBD2. V was pared by 7 bases and J by 0 bases, with 13 bases of the junction left unmatched. In germline, CDR1 is WSHSY, CDR2 SAAADI. This CDR3 has 20 amino acids. This CDR3 reads CASNAQIPGLAGGSYNEQFF. The CDR3 DNA is TGCGCCAGCAATGCTCAAATACCGGGACTAGCGGGGGGCTCCTACAATGAGCAGTTCTTC.

The chain employs TRBV5-1 and TRBJ2-5; 15 positions match TRBD2. J was trimmed by 3 bases and V by 3 bases; bases with no gene match: 3. Germline CDR1 reads SGHRS; CDR2 reads YFSETQ. CDR3 length equals 16 residues. DNA of the CDR3: TGCGCCAGCAGCTCGGGACTAGCGGGAGGAGAAGAGACCCAGTACTTC. Its translation: CASSSGLAGGEETQYF.

This chain joins TRBV6-5 and TRBJ1-3; D uncertain. The CDR3 has 15 amino acids. Germline V gene data show CDR1 as MNHEY and CDR2 as SVGAGI. V dropped 2 bases and J dropped 0 bases, with 8 bases sitting between them. CDR3 sequence (DNA): TGTGCCAGCAGTTACATGGCCCGCTCTGGAAACACCATATATTTT. This encodes CASSYMARSGNTIYF.

V is TRBV28 and J is TRBJ1-6; D gene unclear. CDR3 length equals 14 residues. V was pared by 5 bases and J by 9 bases, with 14 bases between. Per germline, CDR1 MDHEN and CDR2 SYDVKM. CDR3 residues: CASSQAHLRSPLHF. The CDR3 coding sequence is TGTGCCAGCAGTCAGGCTCATTTACGTTCACCCCTCCACTTT.

CDR3 nucleotide sequence: TGTGCCAGCAGTTCCCCACAGGGGACCTCTGGAAACACCATATATTTT. This sequence encodes CASSSPQGTSGNTIYF. The chain combines TRBV28 with TRBJ1-3, with 7 bases lining up with TRBD1. CDR1 and CDR2 (germline): MDHEN, SYDVKM. V was pared by 4 bases and J by 0 bases, with 6 bases of the junction left unmatched. The CDR3 runs to 16 residues.

The chain employs TRBV18 and TRBJ2-1; D unclear. The V and J ends lost 5 bases and 9 bases respectively, with 20 bases between them. Germline CDR1 KGHSH, CDR2 LQKENI. CDR3 length: 15 residues. The CDR3: CASSSQKRSLGEQFF. As DNA, the CDR3 is TGTGCCAGCTCAAGCCAAAAGCGTAGTTTGGGTGAGCAGTTCTTC.

The chain employs TRBV20-1 and TRBJ2-7, with D maybe TRBD1 (6 bases). The CDR3 consists of 14 residues. Per the germline V gene, CDR1 is DFQATT and CDR2 is SNEGSKA (reference sequence). V was pared by 3 bases and J by 0 bases, with 12 bases between. The CDR3 DNA reads as TGCAGTGCTAGTTCGGACAGTTTCTCCTACGAGCAGTACTTC. The encoded protein is CSASSDSFSYEQYF.

This sequence joins TRBV7-8 and TRBJ1-6, with a weak D call TRBD1 (6 bases). V gave up 0 bases and J gave up 0 bases, with 18 bases separating them. CDR1 is SGHVS, CDR2 FQNEAQ, per germline. This CDR3 is 20 amino acids long. DNA of the CDR3: TGTGCCAGCAGCTTAGCCCTCTACGGGACAACAAACTCCTATAATTCACCCCTCCACTTT. This codes for CASSLALYGTTNSYNSPLHF. Together with reference TRBV7-8 and TRBJ1-6, the CDR3 gives the full variable domain: GAGVSQSPRYKVAKRGQDVALRCDPISGHVSLFWYQQALGQGPEFLTYFQNEAQLDKSGLPSDRFFAERPEGSVSTLKIQRTQQEDSAVYLCASSLALYGTTNSYNSPLHFGNGTRLTVT.

This chain joins TRBV6-6 and TRBJ1-3; D remains unclear. V lost 10 bases to trimming and J lost 0 bases, with 13 bases between them. In germline, CDR1 is MNHNY, CDR2 SVGAGI (reference sequence). CDR3 length equals 14 residues. CDR3: CATNLSGSGNTIYF. CDR3 nucleotide sequence: TGTGCCACCAACCTCAGCGGCTCTGGAAACACCATATATTTT.